A selection of T cell receptor beta chains follows, all from one sample in a study of T cells in severe cutaneous drug reactions. TCRdb derives one entry per CDR3 protein from the multiplex PCR reads, leaving out DNA. This sample contains 2,500 to 3,500 distinct CDR3 sequences. The sample comprised cells from a skin blister. These receptors all stem from a human donor with toxic epidermal necrolysis, a severe cutaneous drug reaction. CDR3s include the opening cysteine and the closing phenylalanine or tryptophan. Each record gives: V gene, clone size, CDR3 length, J gene, CDR3 protein. The size entry is marked missing in some rows and otherwise reads once, few, many or a size class.

V: TRBV20-1
size: medium-sized
length: 17
J: TRBJ2-2
CDR3: CSARDVLVGENTGELFF

V: TRBV3-1
size: NA
length: 16
J: TRBJ2-1
CDR3: CASSHLDRVAYNEQFF

V: TRBV9
size: NA
length: 15
J: TRBJ1-5
CDR3: CASSVGSRENQPQHF

V: TRBV13
size: NA
length: 15
J: TRBJ2-7
CDR3: CASSPGPSGSYEQYF

V: TRBV7-2
size: medium-sized
length: 16
J: TRBJ2-5
CDR3: CASSLGAGSFQETQFF

V: TRBV12-3/TRBV12-4
size: NA
length: 13
J: TRBJ1-5
CDR3: CASSLGWGQPQHF

V: TRBV19
size: medium-sized
length: 15
J: TRBJ2-4
CDR3: CATSQQGATKNIQYF

V: TRBV7-2
size: NA
length: 15
J: TRBJ2-2
CDR3: CASSLDRDNTGELFF

V: TRBV2
size: NA
length: 15
J: TRBJ2-5
CDR3: CASSGQGGYQETQYF

V: TRBV6-2/TRBV6-3
size: medium-sized
length: 12
J: TRBJ2-7
CDR3: CASSFDRSEQYF

V: TRBV9
size: NA
length: 15
J: TRBJ2-7
CDR3: CASSAATGAPYEQYF

V: TRBV29-1
size: NA
length: 13
J: TRBJ2-7
CDR3: CSALLAPSYEQYF

V: TRBV11-3
size: NA
length: 15
J: TRBJ2-1
CDR3: CASSHLAGGHGEQFF

V: TRBV29-1
size: NA
length: 16
J: TRBJ2-2
CDR3: CSVEGVRMGTTGELFF

V: TRBV2
size: NA
length: 13
J: TRBJ1-1
CDR3: CASNRPANTEAFF

V: TRBV6-1
size: NA
length: 17
J: TRBJ2-5
CDR3: CASSYSRDRGYQETQYF

V: TRBV4-1
size: medium-sized
length: 16
J: TRBJ2-7
CDR3: CASSPGGASGDYEQYF

V: TRBV29-1
size: NA
length: 11
J: TRBJ1-2
CDR3: CSVDPNYGYTF

V: TRBV28
size: medium-sized
length: 15
J: TRBJ2-3
CDR3: CASSLDKGLEDTQYF

V: TRBV30
size: NA
length: 14
J: TRBJ2-7
CDR3: CAWSPGQGAYEQYF

V: TRBV9
size: NA
length: 14
J: TRBJ2-3
CDR3: CASSVQGDADTQYF

V: TRBV29-1
size: NA
length: 13
J: TRBJ1-5
CDR3: CSVEGNTGQPQHF

V: TRBV10-2
size: medium-sized
length: 11
J: TRBJ2-1
CDR3: CASRPAGEQFF

V: TRBV18
size: NA
length: 12
J: TRBJ2-7
CDR3: CASSPGSYEQYF

V: TRBV6-1
size: NA
length: 14
J: TRBJ1-1
CDR3: CASSRTGRDTEAFF

V: TRBV30
size: NA
length: 14
J: TRBJ1-5
CDR3: CAWRSGFEGQPQHF

V: TRBV4-1
size: NA
length: 13
J: TRBJ2-1
CDR3: CASTTVGGETQFF

V: TRBV6-5
size: medium-sized
length: 14
J: TRBJ2-1
CDR3: CASSYLGTAAEQFF

V: TRBV2
size: medium-sized
length: 15
J: TRBJ2-3
CDR3: CASSQAGVDQDTQYF

V: TRBV2
size: NA
length: 15
J: TRBJ2-1
CDR3: CASSASGLADNEQFF

V: TRBV18
size: NA
length: 16
J: TRBJ2-2
CDR3: CASSLGLAGGAGELFF

V: TRBV7-9
size: NA
length: 15
J: TRBJ2-4
CDR3: CASSLLGGAKNIQYF

V: TRBV12-3/TRBV12-4
size: NA
length: 12
J: TRBJ2-2
CDR3: CASSFQTGELFF

V: TRBV6-2/TRBV6-3
size: NA
length: 15
J: TRBJ2-3
CDR3: CASGYSRQNTDTQYF

V: TRBV30
size: NA
length: 13
J: TRBJ1-1
CDR3: CAWSVDRYTEAFF

V: TRBV9
size: NA
length: 15
J: TRBJ2-1
CDR3: CASSVAGPSYNEQFF

V: TRBV28
size: NA
length: 17
J: TRBJ2-1
CDR3: CASKETSGDSSYNEQFF

V: TRBV28
size: medium-sized
length: 12
J: TRBJ2-7
CDR3: CASSLRLAGQYF

V: TRBV18
size: NA
length: 12
J: TRBJ2-1
CDR3: CASSFPGDEQFF

V: TRBV10-3
size: large
length: 14
J: TRBJ2-7
CDR3: CAISEGAGGYEQYF

V: TRBV27
size: NA
length: 14
J: TRBJ2-1
CDR3: CASSFGGTYNEQFF

V: TRBV5-1
size: NA
length: 18
J: TRBJ2-5
CDR3: CASSLALLAGGAGETQYF

V: TRBV6-2/TRBV6-3
size: NA
length: 16
J: TRBJ2-7
CDR3: CASSYSKSGRDYEQYF

V: TRBV12-3/TRBV12-4
size: medium-sized
length: 13
J: TRBJ2-7
CDR3: CASGLAAFYEQYF

V: TRBV4-2
size: NA
length: 13
J: TRBJ2-1
CDR3: CASSQDWQDEQFF

V: TRBV9
size: NA
length: 16
J: TRBJ1-1
CDR3: CASSAPDRGMNTEAFF

V: TRBV18
size: NA
length: 15
J: TRBJ2-1
CDR3: CASTRREGQGNEQFF

V: TRBV28
size: NA
length: 15
J: TRBJ1-4
CDR3: CASSPQDPGNEKLFF

V: TRBV27
size: medium-sized
length: 13
J: TRBJ2-7
CDR3: CASSLTGPYEQYF

V: TRBV9
size: NA
length: 13
J: TRBJ2-3
CDR3: CASSVSIEDTQYF